These 32 T cell receptor beta chains were all obtained from the same sample, sequenced in a study of CD8 T cells in ankylosing spondylitis. TCRdb ran MiXCR on the 5' RACE reads and lists one entry per CDR3 protein. The repertoire includes about 340,000 distinct CDR3 sequences, around 15% of them detected once, and 0.85% to 1.4% sits in the top ten. Sample: blood, either unsorted or a sorted T cell fraction (not recorded which). The source of these receptors is a male donor with ankylosing spondylitis or in good health (not recorded which).

The chain links TRBV6-2 or TRBV6-3 to TRBJ2-1, with 9 bases matching TRBD2. This CDR3 has 14 residues. V lost 6 bases and J lost 3; bases outside the gene matches: 3. Germline V lookup: CDR1 MNHEY, CDR2 SVGEGT. This chain's CDR3 is CASSASGNYNEQFF. For the CDR3, the DNA is TGTGCCAGCAGCGCTAGCGGGAACTACAATGAGCAGTTCTTC.

This clonotype has a count of ten or more. The V and J genes are TRBV5-1 and TRBJ2-2; tentatively, D is TRBD1 or TRBD2 (5 bases each). V was pared by 2 bases and J by 9 bases, with 17 bases between. Germline V lookup: CDR1 SGHRS, CDR2 YFSETQ. The length of the CDR3 is 15 residues. The CDR3, as DNA: TGCGCCAGCAGCTTATTACCGGGACCCCAAAGGGAGCTGTTTTTT. This codes for CASSLLPGPQRELFF.

This clonotype came up a few times. CDR3 amino acids: CSVESGPNTGELFF. In nucleotides, the CDR3 is TGCAGCGTTGAGTCCGGGCCTAACACCGGGGAGCTGTTTTTT. V usage is TRBV29-1 and J usage is TRBJ2-2; D is unresolved. Between the trimmed V and J ends, which lost 3 bases and 2 bases, there was a span of 10 bases. This CDR3 has 14 residues. The germline V gene has CDR1 SQVTM and CDR2 ANQGSEA.

This clonotype was seen repeatedly, ten times or more. The rearrangement links TRBV20-1 to TRBJ2-2; 7 bases map to TRBD2. The CDR3 has 18 amino acids. The germline gives CDR1 DFQATT, CDR2 SNEGSKA (reference sequence). After removal of 2 bases from V and 8 bases from J, the junction contained 20 bases not matched to a gene. Here the CDR3 reads CSARMGKGLAVPPGELFF. The CDR3 bases are TGCAGTGCTAGAATGGGGAAGGGGCTAGCGGTCCCCCCGGGGGAGCTGTTTTTT.

This clonotype was counted only a few times. V is TRBV20-1 and J is TRBJ2-2; D is undetermined. V shed 5 bases and J shed 7 bases, with 14 bases lying between them. This CDR3 has 13 residues. Germline lookup yields CDR1 DFQATT and CDR2 SNEGSKA (reference sequence). The DNA for the CDR3 is TGCAGTGCTGCAGATATGACAAACGGGGAGCTGTTTTTT. It yields the protein CSAADMTNGELFF.

The chain links TRBV30 to TRBJ2-5; perhaps TRBD1 as D (6 bases). The CDR3 has 14 amino acids. Germline CDR1 GTSNPN, CDR2 SVGIG (reference sequence). Trimming left V 1 base short and J 5 bases short, with 14 bases between. CDR3 nucleotides: TGTGCCTGGAGTGAGTGGGGGCGTCAGGAGACCCAGTACTTC. Protein product: CAWSEWGRQETQYF.

This clonotype was counted between two and nine times. CDR3 bases: TGTGCCAGCAGTCGGGGGGGATACTCCTACGAGCAGTACTTC. Protein: CASSRGGYSYEQYF. The chain couples TRBV12-3 or TRBV12-4 to TRBJ2-7; 8 nucleotides match TRBD2. This CDR3 contains 14 residues. Germline trimming cut 5 bases from V and 0 bases from J; bases unmatched to any gene: 3.

This clonotype was detected only a few times. CDR3 in DNA: TGTGCCAGCTGTAAGGGAGTCCCTCACTCCGAGCAGTTCTTC. Translated, it gives CASCKGVPHSEQFF. The V gene is TRBV5-6, the J gene TRBJ2-1; perhaps TRBD2 as D (5 bases). Germline-derived CDR1 and CDR2 are SGHDT and YYEEEE. This CDR3 region has 14 residues. V lost 7 bases and J lost 10, with 21 bases in between.

This chain links TRBV7-2 with TRBJ2-3; possibly TRBD2 for D (6 bases). The CDR3 sequence is 14 residues long. V lost 5 bases to trimming and J lost 8 bases, with 17 bases between them. Germline CDR1 is SGHTA and CDR2 is FQGNSA. The CDR3, as DNA: TGTGCCAGCAGCATAGATGTGATGCGGGGTACGCAGTATTTT. Translated: CASSIDVMRGTQYF.

The J gene is TRBJ1-2, the V gene TRBV7-2; D not certain. This CDR3 comprises 13 residues. V was clipped by 7 bases and J by 0 bases, with 9 bases between them. The germline gives CDR1 SGHTA, CDR2 FQGNSA. Here the CDR3 DNA reads TGTGCCAGCACGAAGGAAACTAACTATGGCTACACCTTC. Residues: CASTKETNYGYTF.

The V gene is TRBV3-1, the J gene TRBJ1-4; TRBD1 is a possible D gene (5 bases). In germline, CDR1 is LGHDT, CDR2 YNNKEL (reference sequence). Trimming removed 1 base from V and 5 bases from J, with 11 bases in between. This CDR3 is built from 15 residues. CDR3 in amino acids: CASSQAGGINEKLFF. DNA for the CDR3: TGTGCCAGCAGCCAAGCGGGGGGGATCAATGAAAAACTGTTTTTT.

The V and J genes are TRBV12-3 or TRBV12-4 and TRBJ1-6; no reliable D call. The length of the CDR3 is 15 residues. V was shortened by 4 bases and J by 6 bases, with 13 bases between the two germline ends. The CDR3 spells CASSWAAGSNSPLHF. DNA for the CDR3: TGTGCCAGCAGTTGGGCTGCGGGGAGTAATTCACCCCTCCACTTT.

The chain recombines TRBV7-2 with TRBJ2-3, with TRBD2 as a possible D gene (6 bases). V was clipped by 2 bases and J by 6 bases, with 18 bases between them. Germline assignment: CDR1 SGHTA and CDR2 FQGNSA. This CDR3 comprises 16 residues. CDR3 amino acids: CASSLQVGRGRDTQYF. In DNA form, the CDR3 reads TGTGCCAGCAGCTTACAAGTTGGGAGAGGGAGGGATACGCAGTATTTT.

This chain uses TRBV19 with TRBJ1-5; 7 bases agree with TRBD1. The V and J ends lost 5 bases and 5 bases, in that order; junction bases with no gene match: 9. Germline V CDR1 and CDR2: LNHDA, SQIVND (reference sequence). This CDR3 has 15 amino acids. In nucleotides, the CDR3 is TGTGCCAGTAGTCCCGCCGGGACAGTACATCAGCCCCAGCATTTT. The encoded protein is CASSPAGTVHQPQHF. Looking up the rest from reference TRBV19 and TRBJ1-5 gives the full variable domain: DGGITQSPKYLFRKEGQNVTLSCEQNLNHDAMYWYRQDPGQGLRLIYYSQIVNDFQKGDIAEGYSVSREKKESFPLTVTSAQKNPTAFYLCASSPAGTVHQPQHFGDGTRLSIL.

V and J are TRBV30 and TRBJ2-7, with D possibly called TRBD1 or TRBD2 (5 bases each). The CDR3 loop spans 11 amino acids. Trimming removed 2 bases at V and 6 bases at J, with 8 bases between. CDR1 GTSNPN and CDR2 SVGIG come from the germline V gene (reference sequence). The chain's CDR3 is CAWSKGTEQYF. The CDR3 DNA sequence: TGTGCCTGGAGTAAGGGGACCGAGCAGTACTTC. Looking up the rest from reference TRBV30 and TRBJ2-7 gives the full variable domain: SQTIHQWPATLVQPVGSPLSLECTVEGTSNPNLYWYRQAAGRGLQLLFYSVGIGQISSEVPQNLSASRPQDRQFILSSKKLLLSDSGFYLCAWSKGTEQYFGPGTRLTVT.

The chain carries TRBV27 and TRBJ2-7; D call uncertain. V was trimmed by 4 bases and J by 2 bases, leaving 3 bases between them. CDR1 is MNHEY and CDR2 is SMNVEV in the germline V gene (reference sequence). The CDR3 loop spans 11 amino acids. The CDR3 coding sequence is TGTGCCAGCAGTTACCCCTACGAGCAGTACTTC. Translated, it gives CASSYPYEQYF.

The rearrangement links TRBV20-1 to TRBJ1-1, with no clear D. In germline, CDR1 is DFQATT, CDR2 SNEGSKA (reference sequence). V shed 3 bases and J shed 4 bases, with 15 bases lying between them. The CDR3 runs 14 residues. Here the CDR3 DNA reads TGCAGTGCTAGGGCGGCAGCCCGAGGCACTGAAGCTTTCTTT. It translates to CSARAAARGTEAFF.

This clonotype was seen repeatedly, ten times or more. The chain joins TRBV2 to TRBJ2-7; 13 bases agree with TRBD2. Germline trimming cut 6 bases from V and 2 bases from J; bases unmatched to any gene: 1. The CDR3 runs 14 residues. Germline assignment: CDR1 SNHLY and CDR2 FYNNEI. CDR3 nucleotide sequence: TGTGCCAGCAGCGGGACTAGCGGGACCTACGAGCAGTACTTC. Its translation is CASSGTSGTYEQYF.

The sample holds a few counts of this clonotype. The chain joins TRBV20-1 to TRBJ2-3; the match to TRBD2 covers 7 bases. Per the germline V gene, CDR1 is DFQATT and CDR2 is SNEGSKA (reference sequence). This CDR3 contains 14 residues. Germline trimming cut 3 bases from V and 2 bases from J; bases unmatched to any gene: 5. The CDR3 DNA sequence: TGCAGTGCTAGGGCTAGCGGATTCACAGATACGCAGTATTTT. Encoded protein: CSARASGFTDTQYF.

The table lists this clonotype with a few counts. The chain is built from TRBV12-3 or TRBV12-4 and TRBJ2-1; no firm D call. CDR3 length: 13 residues. Trimming took 6 bases from V and 9 from J, leaving 15 bases between them. This CDR3 reads CASRSPPRSEQFF. The CDR3 coding sequence is TGTGCCAGCAGGTCCCCCCCCCGGAGTGAGCAGTTCTTC.

This clonotype occurred a few times. The rearrangement joins TRBV5-1 to TRBJ2-3; D remains ambiguous. V was cut by 0 bases and J by 4 bases, with 6 bases left in between. Germline CDR1 and CDR2: SGHRS and YFSETQ. This CDR3 region has 13 residues. In DNA form, the CDR3 reads TGCGCCAGCAGCTTGGTGGTCGCAGATACGCAGTATTTT. Its translation: CASSLVVADTQYF.

This clonotype was seen at least ten times. The V gene is TRBV27, the J gene TRBJ2-7; the D is unclear. Trimming pared 5 bases from V and 7 bases from J, leaving 6 bases between. The CDR3 runs 10 residues. Germline V lookup: CDR1 MNHEY, CDR2 SMNVEV (reference sequence). Here the CDR3 reads CASSRQEQYF. As DNA, the CDR3 is TGTGCCAGCAGTAGACAAGAGCAGTACTTC.

This chain links TRBV20-1 with TRBJ2-2; D ambiguous. CDR1 and CDR2 from the germline V gene are DFQATT and SNEGSKA (reference sequence). This CDR3 has 14 amino acids. Trimming left V 0 bases short and J 4 bases short, with 9 bases between. CDR3 nucleotide sequence: TGCAGTGCTAGAGAGGGTTCAGCCACCGGGGAGCTGTTTTTT. This encodes CSAREGSATGELFF.

This clonotype came up a few times. This chain uses TRBV2 with TRBJ2-2, with 9 positions matching TRBD1. The CDR3 extends over 16 amino acids. CDR1 is SNHLY, CDR2 FYNNEI, per germline. V lost 6 bases to trimming and J lost 0 bases; unmatched junction nucleotides: 5. CDR3: CASRRTGASNTGELFF. CDR3 DNA: TGTGCCAGCAGAAGGACAGGGGCTTCGAACACCGGGGAGCTGTTTTTT.

The V and J genes are TRBV30 and TRBJ1-1, with D perhaps matching TRBD1 (5 bases). The CDR3 is 15 residues long. Germline V gene sequence: CDR1 GTSNPN, CDR2 SVGIG (reference sequence). V lost 1 base to trimming and J lost 7 bases, with 19 bases between them. CDR3: CAWSGGFDRKGEAFF. The CDR3 DNA reads TGTGCCTGGAGTGGGGGCTTCGACAGAAAGGGTGAAGCTTTCTTT.

This clonotype was seen ten or more times. This chain joins TRBV12-3 or TRBV12-4 and TRBJ2-2; TRBD2 aligns across 8 bases. The CDR3 contains 15 residues. Trimming took 6 bases from V and 4 from J; bases not matched to a gene: 7. The CDR3 region has the DNA TGTGCCAGCAGCTTGACGGGAGGGTTCACCGGGGAGCTGTTTTTT. It specifies CASSLTGGFTGELFF.

This chain uses TRBV10-3 with TRBJ1-2, with D perhaps matching TRBD1 (6 bases). CDR1 and CDR2 (germline): ENHRY, SYGVKD. CDR3 length equals 13 residues. V was clipped by 6 bases and J by 6 bases, with 14 bases between them. The CDR3 DNA follows: TGTGCCATCAGGTTCGGGACATCGGATGGCTACACCTTC. This sequence encodes CAIRFGTSDGYTF.

The V and J genes are TRBV7-9 and TRBJ1-2; TRBD1 agrees at 7 bases. V was clipped by 5 bases and J by 2 bases; unmatched bases: 5. CDR1 is SEHNR, CDR2 FQNEAQ, per germline (reference sequence). This CDR3 has 14 residues. In DNA form, the CDR3 reads TGTGCCAGCAGCGGCTGGGACAGCAACTATGGCTACACCTTC. Its translation is CASSGWDSNYGYTF.

This clonotype was observed a few times. V and J are TRBV10-3 and TRBJ2-7; D unresolved. Per germline, CDR1 ENHRY and CDR2 SYGVKD. Deletions cut 5 bases from V and 0 bases from J, with 14 bases between. This CDR3 region has 15 residues. The CDR3 DNA reads as TGTGCCATCAGTCCTGGAAGCCGAGGCTCCTACGAGCAGTACTTC. Translated: CAISPGSRGSYEQYF.

The chain uses TRBV3-1 and TRBJ2-1; D is perhaps TRBD1 (5 bases). The CDR3 covers 14 residues. Germline CDR1 reads LGHDT; CDR2 reads YNNKEL (reference sequence). The germline V and J ends were trimmed by 3 bases and 2 bases, with 8 bases remaining between them. The CDR3 sequence: CASSQTVAYNEQFF. The CDR3 DNA reads TGTGCCAGCAGCCAGACAGTCGCCTACAATGAGCAGTTCTTC.

The chain employs TRBV10-3 and TRBJ2-3, with D possibly matching TRBD2 (5 bases). Germline V gene lookup returns CDR1 ENHRY and CDR2 SYGVKD. This CDR3 spans 13 amino acids. Trimming took 11 bases from V and 5 from J, leaving 17 bases between them. DNA of the CDR3: TGTGCCGTCCGCGAGGGTGGAATAGATACGCAGTATTTT. Translated: CAVREGGIDTQYF.

The sample holds a few counts of this clonotype. The chain uses TRBV12-3 or TRBV12-4 and TRBJ1-3; D gene uncertain. This CDR3 has 14 amino acids. V lost 7 bases to trimming and J lost 5 bases, with 15 bases between them. CDR3 residues: CASTNGGVRNTIYF. CDR3 DNA sequence: TGTGCCAGCACCAACGGCGGAGTAAGAAACACCATATATTTT.